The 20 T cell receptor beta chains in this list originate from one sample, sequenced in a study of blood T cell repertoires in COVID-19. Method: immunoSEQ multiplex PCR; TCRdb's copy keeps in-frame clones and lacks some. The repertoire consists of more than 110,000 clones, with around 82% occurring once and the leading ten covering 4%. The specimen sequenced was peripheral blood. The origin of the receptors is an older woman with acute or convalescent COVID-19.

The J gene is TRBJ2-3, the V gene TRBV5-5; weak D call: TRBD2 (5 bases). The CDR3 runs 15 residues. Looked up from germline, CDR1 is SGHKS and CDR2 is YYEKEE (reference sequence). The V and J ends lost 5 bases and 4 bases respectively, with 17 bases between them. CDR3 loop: CASRAESAVADTQYF. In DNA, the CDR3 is TGTGCCAGCAGAGCGGAGTCTGCTGTCGCAGATACGCAGTATTTT.

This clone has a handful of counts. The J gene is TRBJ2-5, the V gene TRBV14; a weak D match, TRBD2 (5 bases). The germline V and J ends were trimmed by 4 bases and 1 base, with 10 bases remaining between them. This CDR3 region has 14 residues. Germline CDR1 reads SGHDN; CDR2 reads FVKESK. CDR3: CASSRGGLQETQYF. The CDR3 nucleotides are TGTGCCAGCAGCCGAGGCGGACTCCAAGAGACCCAGTACTTC. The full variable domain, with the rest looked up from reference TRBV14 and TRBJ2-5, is EAGVTQFPSHSVIEKGQTVTLRCDPISGHDNLYWYRRVMGKEIKFLLHFVKESKQDESGMPNNRFLAERTGGTYSTLKVQPAELEDSGVYFCASSRGGLQETQYFGPGTRLLVL.

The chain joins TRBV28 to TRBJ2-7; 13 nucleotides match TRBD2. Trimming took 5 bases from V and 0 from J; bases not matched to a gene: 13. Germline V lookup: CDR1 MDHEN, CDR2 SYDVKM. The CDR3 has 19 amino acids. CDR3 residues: CASSPLTSGRLSSSYEQYF. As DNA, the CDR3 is TGTGCCAGCAGTCCCCTGACTAGCGGGAGGCTTTCAAGCTCCTACGAGCAGTACTTC. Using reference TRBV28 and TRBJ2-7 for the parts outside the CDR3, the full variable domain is DVKVTQSSRYLVKRTGEKVFLECVQDMDHENMFWYRQDPGLGLRLIYFSYDVKMKEKGDIPEGYSVSREKKERFSLILESASTNQTSMYLCASSPLTSGRLSSSYEQYFGPGTRLTVT.

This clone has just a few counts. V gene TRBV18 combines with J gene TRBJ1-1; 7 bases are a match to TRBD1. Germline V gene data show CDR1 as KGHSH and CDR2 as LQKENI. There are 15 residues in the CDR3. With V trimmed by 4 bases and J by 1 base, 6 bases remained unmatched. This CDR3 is CASSLARDRNTEAFF. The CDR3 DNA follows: TGTGCCAGCTCACTCGCGCGGGACAGGAACACTGAAGCTTTCTTT.

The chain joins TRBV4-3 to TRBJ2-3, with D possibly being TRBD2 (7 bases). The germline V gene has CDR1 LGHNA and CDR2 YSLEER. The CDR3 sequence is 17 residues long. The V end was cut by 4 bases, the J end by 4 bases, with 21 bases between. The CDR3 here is CASSPGASRGRADTQYF. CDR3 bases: TGCGCCAGCAGCCCAGGGGCTAGTCGGGGGAGGGCAGATACGCAGTATTTT.

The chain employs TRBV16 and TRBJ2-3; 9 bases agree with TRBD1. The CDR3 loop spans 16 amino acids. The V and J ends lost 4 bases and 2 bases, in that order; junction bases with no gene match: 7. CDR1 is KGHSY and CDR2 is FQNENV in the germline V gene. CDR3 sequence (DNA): TGTGCCAGCAGCCCGGGACAGGGCCTGCCCACAGATACGCAGTATTTT. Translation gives CASSPGQGLPTDTQYF.

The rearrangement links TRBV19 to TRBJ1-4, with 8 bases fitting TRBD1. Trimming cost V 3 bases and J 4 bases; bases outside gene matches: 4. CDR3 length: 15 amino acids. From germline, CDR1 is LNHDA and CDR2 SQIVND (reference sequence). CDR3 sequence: CASSMRQGHNEKLFF. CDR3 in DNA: TGTGCCAGTAGTATGAGACAGGGGCATAATGAAAAACTGTTTTTT. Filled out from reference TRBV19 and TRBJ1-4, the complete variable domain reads DGGITQSPKYLFRKEGQNVTLSCEQNLNHDAMYWYRQDPGQGLRLIYYSQIVNDFQKGDIAEGYSVSREKKESFPLTVTSAQKNPTAFYLCASSMRQGHNEKLFFGSGTQLSVL.

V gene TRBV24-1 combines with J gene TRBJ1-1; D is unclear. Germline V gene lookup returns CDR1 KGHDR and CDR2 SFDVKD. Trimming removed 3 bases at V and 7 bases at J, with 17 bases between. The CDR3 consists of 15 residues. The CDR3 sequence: CATSDATRAPGEAFF. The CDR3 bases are TGTGCCACCAGTGATGCCACTAGGGCCCCCGGTGAAGCTTTCTTT.

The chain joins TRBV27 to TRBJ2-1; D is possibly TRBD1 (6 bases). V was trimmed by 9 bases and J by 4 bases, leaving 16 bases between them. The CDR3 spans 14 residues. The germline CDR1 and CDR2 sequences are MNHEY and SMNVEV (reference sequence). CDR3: CASSTGFMYNEQFF. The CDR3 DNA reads TGTGCCAGTAGTACAGGGTTTATGTACAATGAGCAGTTCTTC.

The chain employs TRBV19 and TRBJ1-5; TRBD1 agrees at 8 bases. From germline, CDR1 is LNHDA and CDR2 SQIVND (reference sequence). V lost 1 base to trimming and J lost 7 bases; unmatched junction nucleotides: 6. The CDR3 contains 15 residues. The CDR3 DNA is TGTGCCAGTAGTATAGTTGGACAGGGAGAGCAGCCCCAGCATTTT. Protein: CASSIVGQGEQPQHF.

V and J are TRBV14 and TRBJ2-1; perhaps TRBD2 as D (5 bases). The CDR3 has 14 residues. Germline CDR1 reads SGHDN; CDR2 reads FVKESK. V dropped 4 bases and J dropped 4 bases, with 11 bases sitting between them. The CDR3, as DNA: TGTGCCAGCAGCCGAGGACTGAGGTACAATGAGCAGTTCTTC. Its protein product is CASSRGLRYNEQFF.

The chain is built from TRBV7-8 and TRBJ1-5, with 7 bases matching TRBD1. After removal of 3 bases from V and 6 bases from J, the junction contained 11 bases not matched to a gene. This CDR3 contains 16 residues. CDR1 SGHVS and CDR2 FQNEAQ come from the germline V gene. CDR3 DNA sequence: TGTGCCAGCAGCTTCAGTCCCGACAGGGCGAGTCAGCCCCAGCATTTT. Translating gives CASSFSPDRASQPQHF.

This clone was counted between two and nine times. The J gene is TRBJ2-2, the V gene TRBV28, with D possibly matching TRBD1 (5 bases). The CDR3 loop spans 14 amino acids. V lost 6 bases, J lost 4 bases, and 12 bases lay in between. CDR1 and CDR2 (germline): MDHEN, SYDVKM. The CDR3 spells CASRRQFATGELFF. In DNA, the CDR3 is TGTGCCAGCAGAAGACAGTTTGCCACCGGGGAGCTGTTTTTT. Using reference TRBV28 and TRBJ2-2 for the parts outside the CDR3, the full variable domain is DVKVTQSSRYLVKRTGEKVFLECVQDMDHENMFWYRQDPGLGLRLIYFSYDVKMKEKGDIPEGYSVSREKKERFSLILESASTNQTSMYLCASRRQFATGELFFGEGSRLTVL.

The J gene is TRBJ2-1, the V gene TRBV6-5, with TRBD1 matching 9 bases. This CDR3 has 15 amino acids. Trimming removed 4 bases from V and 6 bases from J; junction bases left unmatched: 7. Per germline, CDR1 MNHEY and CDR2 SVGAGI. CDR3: CASSFSGTGINEQFF. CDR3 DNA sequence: TGTGCCAGCAGTTTCTCCGGGACAGGGATCAATGAGCAGTTCTTC.

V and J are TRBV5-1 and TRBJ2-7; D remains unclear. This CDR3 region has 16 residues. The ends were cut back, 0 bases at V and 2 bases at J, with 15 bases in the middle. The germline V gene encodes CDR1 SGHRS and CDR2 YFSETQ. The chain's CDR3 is CASSLAPGSATYEQYF. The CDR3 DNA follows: TGCGCCAGCAGCTTGGCCCCAGGCTCGGCGACCTACGAGCAGTACTTC.

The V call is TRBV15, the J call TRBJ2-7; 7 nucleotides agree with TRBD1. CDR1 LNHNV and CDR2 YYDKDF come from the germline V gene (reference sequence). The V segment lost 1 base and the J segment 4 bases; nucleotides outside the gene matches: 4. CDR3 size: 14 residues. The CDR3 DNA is TGTGCCACCAGCAGAGGCAGGGGGTTTTACGAGCAGTACTTC. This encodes CATSRGRGFYEQYF. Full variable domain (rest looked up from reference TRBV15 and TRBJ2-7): DAMVIQNPRYQVTQFGKPVTLSCSQTLNHNVMYWYQQKSSQAPKLLFHYYDKDFNNEADTPDNFQSRRPNTSFCFLDIRSPGLGDTAMYLCATSRGRGFYEQYFGPGTRLTVT.

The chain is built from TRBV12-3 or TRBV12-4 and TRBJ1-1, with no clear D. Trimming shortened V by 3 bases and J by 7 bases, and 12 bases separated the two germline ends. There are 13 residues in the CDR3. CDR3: CASSLSWRGEAFF. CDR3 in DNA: TGTGCCAGCAGTTTGAGTTGGAGAGGTGAAGCTTTCTTT.

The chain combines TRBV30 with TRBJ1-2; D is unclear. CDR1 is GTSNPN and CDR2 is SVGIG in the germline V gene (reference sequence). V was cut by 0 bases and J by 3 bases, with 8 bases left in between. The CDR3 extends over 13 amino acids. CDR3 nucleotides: TGTGCCTGGAGTGTAGCCAGGCACTATGGCTACACCTTC. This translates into CAWSVARHYGYTF.

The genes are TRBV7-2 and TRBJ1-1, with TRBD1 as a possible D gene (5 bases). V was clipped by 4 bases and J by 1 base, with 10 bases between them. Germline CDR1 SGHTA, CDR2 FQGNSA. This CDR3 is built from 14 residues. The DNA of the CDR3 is TGTGCCAGCAGCTCAGGGCGAGCGAACACTGAAGCTTTCTTT. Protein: CASSSGRANTEAFF.

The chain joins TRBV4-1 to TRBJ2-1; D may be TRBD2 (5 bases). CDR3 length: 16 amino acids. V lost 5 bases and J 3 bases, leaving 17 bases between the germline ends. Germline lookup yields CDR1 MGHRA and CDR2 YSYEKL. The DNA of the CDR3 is TGCGCCAGCAGCGACATAGCGCAAAAACTCTACAATGAGCAGTTCTTC. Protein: CASSDIAQKLYNEQFF.